A single sample gave rise to the 32 T cell receptor beta chains below, sequenced in a study of OX40 agonist ivuxolimab in advanced cancers. The protocol was immunoSEQ multiplex PCR, while the TCRdb copy is restricted to in-frame clones and leaves out a portion. The sample consists of about 51,000 clones, 80% to 85% of them appearing once. The starting material was CD4+ or CD8+ T cells sorted from blood, obtained in a trial of the OX40 agonist ivuxolimab. These receptors were obtained from an adult with an advanced solid tumor such as melanoma, head and neck, liver or kidney cancer.

The sample holds a few counts of this clone. This sequence joins TRBV18 and TRBJ1-3; no firm D call. Germline CDR1 reads KGHSH; CDR2 reads LQKENI. The CDR3 loop spans 16 amino acids. Trimming removed 0 bases at V and 0 bases at J, with 9 bases between. CDR3 DNA: TGTGCCAGCTCACCACCGAACAGCCACTCTGGAAACACCATATATTTT. As protein: CASSPPNSHSGNTIYF.

This chain uses TRBV27 with TRBJ2-7; 9 nucleotides agree with TRBD1. V trimming: 8 bases; J trimming: 3 bases; junction bases outside the gene matches: 5. This CDR3 region has 13 residues. The V gene's germline CDR1 is MNHEY and CDR2 SMNVEV (reference sequence). CDR3 DNA sequence: TGTGCCAGCGGGTTGGGACAGGGCTACGAGCAGTACTTC. This codes for CASGLGQGYEQYF.

The genes are TRBV7-8 and TRBJ2-1; tentative D call: TRBD2 (6 bases). The CDR3 runs 15 residues. The ends were cut back, 7 bases at V and 8 bases at J, with 21 bases in the middle. Germline lookup yields CDR1 SGHVS and CDR2 FQNEAQ. The CDR3 protein is CASNPDGLAFDEQFF. The DNA of the CDR3 is TGTGCCAGCAACCCCGACGGGCTAGCGTTCGATGAGCAGTTCTTC.

The genes are TRBV19 and TRBJ1-1; D is possibly TRBD1 (5 bases). Germline V gene lookup returns CDR1 LNHDA and CDR2 SQIVND (reference sequence). Trimming took off 3 bases at V and 1 base at J, with 12 bases between the two ends. The CDR3 totals 15 residues. The CDR3 spells CASSIPDSGNTEAFF. The CDR3 DNA follows: TGTGCCAGTAGTATCCCCGACAGTGGGAACACTGAAGCTTTCTTT.

This clone was seen only once. The gene calls are TRBV30 and TRBJ2-7, with a tentative D call TRBD1 (6 bases). The CDR3 has 14 amino acids. Trimming took 3 bases from V and 0 from J, leaving 12 bases between them. From germline, CDR1 is GTSNPN and CDR2 SVGIG (reference sequence). The CDR3 bases are TGTGCCTGGAGCGCAGGGGAAAACTCCTACGAGCAGTACTTC. Residues: CAWSAGENSYEQYF.

This clone was seen only once. The rearrangement links TRBV27 to TRBJ2-3; D not certain. CDR3 length: 16 amino acids. Germline CDR1 is MNHEY and CDR2 is SMNVEV (reference sequence). Trimming left V 1 base short and J 0 bases short, with 11 bases between. The CDR3 sequence: CASSLFAPSSTDTQYF. CDR3 in DNA: TGTGCCAGCAGTTTATTCGCCCCCTCCAGCACAGATACGCAGTATTTT.

This clone appeared a few times. Additional DNA sequences in this sample encode the identical CDR3. The CDR3 DNA reads TGTGCCAGCAGCGTAGGAGGGGCCGGAGGAGATACGCAGTATTTT. Translating it yields CASSVGGAGGDTQYF. The chain uses TRBV9 and TRBJ2-3; D may correspond to TRBD1 or TRBD2 (5 bases each). Germline lookup yields CDR1 SGDLS and CDR2 YYNGEE. V was shortened by 0 bases and J by 5 bases, with 13 bases between the two germline ends. The CDR3 runs 15 residues.

The genes are TRBV4-1 and TRBJ2-7; D gene uncertain. The germline V gene has CDR1 MGHRA and CDR2 YSYEKL. Deletions cut 2 bases from V and 0 bases from J, with 8 bases between. The CDR3 consists of 14 residues. CDR3 sequence: CASSQLVVSYEQYF. In DNA, the CDR3 is TGCGCCAGCAGCCAATTAGTGGTCTCCTACGAGCAGTACTTC.

The V call is TRBV11-3, the J call TRBJ2-1; no firm D call. Germline V gives CDR1 SGHNT, CDR2 YENEEA. The CDR3 is 13 amino acids. The germline V and J ends were trimmed by 5 bases and 8 bases, with 13 bases remaining between them. The CDR3 loop reads CASSAWSTDEQFF. The CDR3 DNA reads TGTGCCAGCAGCGCCTGGAGCACAGATGAGCAGTTCTTC.

By proportion, this clone is medium-sized. The V call is TRBV5-8, the J call TRBJ1-1; 8 nucleotides align to TRBD1. The CDR3 has 17 residues. V was clipped by 7 bases and J by 3 bases; unmatched bases: 17. Germline assignment: CDR1 SGHTS and CDR2 YDEGEE. The CDR3 protein is CASEPLLQTGVDTEAFF. In nucleotides, the CDR3 is TGTGCCAGCGAGCCCCTGCTTCAGACAGGGGTGGACACTGAAGCTTTCTTT.

The rearrangement uses TRBV28 and TRBJ2-2; D perhaps matches TRBD1 (5 bases). There are 18 residues in the CDR3. The germline V gene has CDR1 MDHEN and CDR2 SYDVKM. Between the trimmed V and J ends, which lost 6 bases and 4 bases, there was a span of 24 bases. The CDR3 DNA is TGTGCCAGCAGCCCAACCCGCCCCGACAGTAGACGCACCGGGGAGCTGTTTTTT. It translates to CASSPTRPDSRRTGELFF.

This clone was seen a handful of times. The rearrangement links TRBV5-4 to TRBJ2-1; 9 bases are a match to TRBD2. Trimming cost V 2 bases and J 8 bases; bases outside gene matches: 14. Germline V gene data show CDR1 as SGHNT and CDR2 as YYREEE (reference sequence). This CDR3 region has 17 residues. CDR3 protein: CASSLFYIAGARDEQFF. The DNA of the CDR3 is TGTGCCAGCAGCTTATTCTATATAGCGGGGGCCCGGGATGAGCAGTTCTTC.

This chain connects TRBV5-1 to TRBJ2-1; D perhaps matches TRBD2 (5 bases). The CDR3 sequence is 15 residues long. Trimming stripped 2 bases from V and 6 bases from J, with 15 bases between. The germline V gene encodes CDR1 SGHRS and CDR2 YFSETQ. CDR3 protein: CASSFEVGLVNEQFF. The DNA for the CDR3 is TGCGCCAGCAGCTTCGAGGTAGGACTCGTCAATGAGCAGTTCTTC.

This clone showed up just a few times. V usage is TRBV7-9 and J usage is TRBJ1-4; maybe TRBD1 (6 bases). Germline V gene sequence: CDR1 SEHNR, CDR2 FQNEAQ (reference sequence). The CDR3 has 16 amino acids. V was shortened by 5 bases and J by 0 bases, with 13 bases between the two germline ends. CDR3 in DNA: TGTGCCAGCAGCCCTACTGAGGGGGCAACTAATGAAAAACTGTTTTTT. This encodes CASSPTEGATNEKLFF.

The V and J genes are TRBV5-6 and TRBJ2-7, with TRBD1 matching 7 bases. Trimming removed 0 bases from V and 2 bases from J; junction bases left unmatched: 2. CDR1 SGHDT and CDR2 YYEEEE come from the germline V gene. The CDR3 has 14 amino acids. For the CDR3, the DNA is TGTGCCAGCAGCTTGGGGCAGGGGGCCTACGAGCAGTACTTC. Translation: CASSLGQGAYEQYF. The full variable domain, its missing parts supplied by reference TRBV5-6 and TRBJ2-7, is DAGVTQSPTHLIKTRGQQVTLRCSPKSGHDTVSWYQQALGQGPQFIFQYYEEEERQRGNFPDRFSGHQFPNYSSELNVNALLLGDSALYLCASSLGQGAYEQYFGPGTRLTVT.

The chain has TRBV4-1 and TRBJ2-3; D remains unclear. The CDR3 covers 14 residues. Germline-derived CDR1 and CDR2 are MGHRA and YSYEKL. Trimming shortened V by 4 bases and J by 2 bases, and 10 bases separated the two germline ends. CDR3: CASSPFGNTDTQYF. CDR3 nucleotide sequence: TGCGCCAGCAGCCCCTTTGGGAACACAGATACGCAGTATTTT.

The chain couples TRBV27 to TRBJ2-2, with D possibly matching TRBD2 (6 bases). CDR1 is MNHEY and CDR2 is SMNVEV in the germline V gene (reference sequence). The CDR3 extends over 19 amino acids. Between the trimmed V and J ends, which lost 2 bases and 1 base, there was a span of 20 bases. CDR3: CASSLIPFSSVQNTGELFF. The CDR3 coding sequence is TGTGCCAGCAGTTTAATTCCCTTCTCTAGCGTGCAGAACACCGGGGAGCTGTTTTTT.

This clone has only one observation. This rearrangement joins TRBV5-6 to TRBJ2-3; 7 nucleotides match TRBD2. Germline CDR1 and CDR2: SGHDT and YYEEEE. This CDR3 comprises 12 residues. The junction had 6 bases not matched to a gene; V was cut back by 6 bases and J by 8 bases. In DNA form, the CDR3 reads TGTGCCAGCACCCTCGGGGAGGGTACGCAGTATTTT. Encoded protein: CASTLGEGTQYF.

This chain connects TRBV30 to TRBJ1-2; the match to TRBD1 covers 11 bases. Germline V gives CDR1 GTSNPN, CDR2 SVGIG (reference sequence). The CDR3 extends over 14 amino acids. J gave up 3 bases and V 3 bases, and 3 bases lay outside the gene matches. CDR3 residues: CAWRGTGGYYGYTF. CDR3 sequence (DNA): TGTGCCTGGAGGGGGACAGGGGGATACTATGGCTACACCTTC.

The V call is TRBV5-5, the J call TRBJ1-5, with 9 bases fitting TRBD1. V was pared by 4 bases and J by 4 bases, with 3 bases of the junction left unmatched. The CDR3 length is 14 residues. CDR1 and CDR2 from the germline V gene are SGHKS and YYEKEE (reference sequence). CDR3 loop: CASSPGTGNQPQHF. The CDR3 DNA sequence: TGTGCCAGCAGCCCCGGGACAGGGAATCAGCCCCAGCATTTT.

Notes on this clone: Other DNA sequences in this specimen translate into the identical CDR3. V gene TRBV4-2 combines with J gene TRBJ2-3, with 9 bases that match TRBD2. The CDR3 has 17 amino acids. Unmatched junction bases numbered 11, after V lost 1 base and J lost 6 bases. Germline assignment: CDR1 LGHNA and CDR2 YNFKEQ. The CDR3 spells CASSQGRGGGASDTQYF. CDR3 nucleotide sequence: TGTGCCAGCAGCCAAGGGCGGGGCGGGGGGGCCTCGGATACGCAGTATTTT.

The chain couples TRBV7-9 to TRBJ1-1, with D possibly TRBD1 on 6 matching bases. Per germline, CDR1 SEHNR and CDR2 FQNEAQ (reference sequence). The V end lost 7 bases, the J end lost 0 bases, and 15 bases lay between the germline ends. The CDR3 has 15 amino acids. The DNA of the CDR3 is TGTGCCAGCACCGGGGGGGCAGTAATGAACACTGAAGCTTTCTTT. This encodes CASTGGAVMNTEAFF. The entire variable domain, with the rest obtained from reference TRBV7-9 and TRBJ1-1, is as follows: DTGVSQNPRHKITKRGQNVTFRCDPISEHNRLYWYRQTLGQGPEFLTYFQNEAQLEKSRLLSDRFSAERPKGSFSTLEIQRTEQGDSAMYLCASTGGAVMNTEAFFGQGTRLTVV.

This clone was observed a few times. This sequence joins TRBV7-9 and TRBJ2-1; 10 bases agree with TRBD2. The germline gives CDR1 SEHNR, CDR2 FQNEAQ (reference sequence). With V trimmed by 4 bases and J by 4 bases, 4 bases remained unmatched. The CDR3 loop spans 15 amino acids. CDR3 in amino acids: CASSSERGGYNEQFF. As DNA, the CDR3 is TGTGCCAGCAGCTCCGAGCGGGGGGGATACAATGAGCAGTTCTTC.

V gene TRBV9 combines with J gene TRBJ2-2, with 8 bases lining up with TRBD2. Trimming removed 4 bases from V and 7 bases from J; junction bases left unmatched: 6. The germline gives CDR1 SGDLS, CDR2 YYNGEE. The CDR3 covers 14 residues. The CDR3 sequence is CASSTGLDGGELFF. DNA for the CDR3: TGTGCCAGCAGCACGGGACTAGACGGCGGGGAGCTGTTTTTT.

There are a few counts of this clone. The chain links TRBV7-3 to TRBJ2-1; perhaps TRBD2 as D (5 bases). CDR1 is SGHTA, CDR2 FQGTGA, per germline. The CDR3 consists of 13 residues. Between the trimmed V and J ends, which lost 3 bases and 3 bases, there was a span of 6 bases. In DNA, the CDR3 is TGTGCCAGCAGCTTTGAGGGCTACAATGAGCAGTTCTTC. As protein: CASSFEGYNEQFF.

The chain carries TRBV9 and TRBJ2-3, with D possibly being TRBD2 (6 bases). V was trimmed by 4 bases and J by 6 bases, leaving 21 bases between them. This CDR3 comprises 16 residues. Germline V CDR1 and CDR2: SGDLS, YYNGEE. This CDR3 is CASSYLGGNTRDTQYF. DNA for the CDR3: TGTGCCAGCAGCTATCTGGGGGGAAATACTCGGGATACGCAGTATTTT. Using reference TRBV9 and TRBJ2-3 for the parts outside the CDR3, the full variable domain is DSGVTQTPKHLITATGQRVTLRCSPRSGDLSVYWYQQSLDQGLQFLIQYYNGEERAKGNILERFSAQQFPDLHSELNLSSLELGDSALYFCASSYLGGNTRDTQYFGPGTRLTVL.

The rearrangement joins TRBV19 to TRBJ2-3; the D gene is possibly TRBD1 (6 bases). The germline gives CDR1 LNHDA, CDR2 SQIVND (reference sequence). The CDR3 loop spans 16 amino acids. V dropped 1 base and J dropped 7 bases, with 18 bases sitting between them. In DNA form, the CDR3 reads TGTGCCAGTAGTATAGGGCCAGGGGTCGCGGAAAATACGCAGTATTTT. Translation: CASSIGPGVAENTQYF.

This clone was seen more than once but under ten times. The genes are TRBV9 and TRBJ2-2, with TRBD1 as a possible D gene (5 bases). The CDR3 is 16 amino acids. Germline CDR1 is SGDLS and CDR2 is YYNGEE. Trimming shortened V by 4 bases and J by 2 bases, and 15 bases separated the two germline ends. CDR3 nucleotide sequence: TGTGCCAGCAGCCTAGGGGCCCGGTTAAACACCGGGGAGCTGTTTTTT. Residues: CASSLGARLNTGELFF.

CDR3 DNA: TGTGCCAGCAGCGCCTCACAGGGGCTAGCGGGGCAAGAGACCCAGTACTTC. This sequence encodes CASSASQGLAGQETQYF. The chain is built from TRBV9 and TRBJ2-5; 9 bases line up with TRBD2. In germline, CDR1 is SGDLS, CDR2 YYNGEE. The CDR3 loop spans 17 amino acids. J was trimmed by 2 bases and V by 3 bases; bases with no gene match: 11. Combining the CDR3 with reference TRBV9 and TRBJ2-5 gives the whole variable domain DSGVTQTPKHLITATGQRVTLRCSPRSGDLSVYWYQQSLDQGLQFLIQYYNGEERAKGNILERFSAQQFPDLHSELNLSSLELGDSALYFCASSASQGLAGQETQYFGPGTRLLVL.

Comments on this clone: A clone one base away is much larger, so this may be a read error. Additional DNA sequences in this sample encode the identical CDR3. The chain links TRBV14 to TRBJ2-7; TRBD1 matches at 9 bases. CDR3 length equals 13 residues. Germline CDR1 and CDR2: SGHDN and FVKESK. J lost 3 bases, V lost 4 bases, and 1 base had no gene match. The CDR3 spells CASSPGQGYEQYF. The CDR3 DNA sequence: TGTGCCAGCAGCCCGGGACAGGGCTACGAGCAGTACTTC.

A note on this clone: A read error may explain this, as a much larger clone is one base away. Other DNA sequences from this sample encode an identical CDR3 as well. The CDR3 region has the DNA TGTGCCAGCCTGGGCGAATTCGGCTACGAGCAATACTTC. Its translation: CASLGEFGYEQYF. The V call is TRBV28, the J call TRBJ2-7, with no clear D. CDR3 length: 13 amino acids. CDR1 is MDHEN and CDR2 is SYDVKM in the germline V gene.

This rearrangement joins TRBV6-5 to TRBJ2-5; D is unresolved. V lost 2 bases and J 1 base, leaving 14 bases between the germline ends. Looked up from germline, CDR1 is MNHEY and CDR2 is SVGAGI. The CDR3 is 16 amino acids. CDR3 sequence reads: CASSYGSNPRQETQYF. Here the CDR3 DNA reads TGTGCCAGCAGTTACGGTTCCAACCCTCGCCAAGAGACCCAGTACTTC.